Listed here are 24 T cell receptor beta chains from one sample, sequenced in a study of T cell repertoires in ileal Crohn's disease. Assay used: immunoSEQ multiplex PCR; TCRdb lists only in-frame clones, some missing. The sample has some 14,000 clones, 70% to 80% seen once. The time point here: inflamed ileum from the surgical specimen. The specimen was ileal tissue. The receptors shown here come from an adult with Crohn's disease.

As to this clone: An end of the junction differs from the germline gene, which may be a read error. The J gene is TRBJ2-7, the V gene TRBV6-1, with unresolved D. Looked up from germline, CDR1 is MNHNS and CDR2 is SASEGT. This CDR3 is 11 amino acids long. DNA of the CDR3: TGTGCCAGCAGTTTGGGGATTTACGCAAACTTC. Its protein is CASSLGIYANF.

The V gene is TRBV5-4, the J gene TRBJ1-1; the D gene is possibly TRBD1 (5 bases). The length of the CDR3 is 15 residues. Germline V gene sequence: CDR1 SGHNT, CDR2 YYREEE (reference sequence). V lost 1 base to trimming and J lost 1 base, with 11 bases between them. The CDR3 region is CASSLLGLSNTEAFF. As DNA, the CDR3 is TGTGCCAGCAGCTTGTTGGGACTGTCGAACACTGAAGCTTTCTTT.

J is TRBJ1-4 and V is TRBV9; the match to TRBD1 covers 9 bases. Per germline, CDR1 SGDLS and CDR2 YYNGEE. Trimming removed 7 bases from V and 5 bases from J; junction bases left unmatched: 6. The CDR3 is 14 residues long. CDR3 residues: CASGDDRGNEKLFF. The CDR3, as DNA: TGTGCCAGCGGCGACGACAGGGGGAATGAAAAACTGTTTTTT.

The chain has TRBV5-1 and TRBJ2-1; D is undetermined. The germline gives CDR1 SGHRS, CDR2 YFSETQ. V lost 4 bases to trimming and J lost 3 bases, with 14 bases between them. The CDR3 has 15 residues. The CDR3 coding sequence is TGCGCCAGCAGCCAGATTACAAGGGTCTACAATGAGCAGTTCTTC. This encodes CASSQITRVYNEQFF.

About this clone itself: Different DNA sequences within this sample yield the same CDR3. The chain links TRBV29-1 to TRBJ2-1, with 10 bases identical to TRBD2. This CDR3 has 19 residues. Per germline, CDR1 SQVTM and CDR2 ANQGSEA. The junction had 20 bases not matched to a gene; V was cut back by 1 base and J by 8 bases. CDR3 sequence: CSVEGASGGHESVLDEQFF. CDR3 DNA: TGCAGCGTTGAAGGGGCTAGCGGGGGACATGAGTCGGTACTGGATGAGCAGTTCTTC.

The chain links TRBV7-9 to TRBJ1-6; maybe TRBD1 (5 bases). CDR3 length: 14 amino acids. Germline V gene sequence: CDR1 SEHNR, CDR2 FQNEAQ (reference sequence). V was pared by 2 bases and J by 9 bases, with 11 bases between. DNA of the CDR3: TGTGCCAGCAGCTTATCAGGGAATAGTTCACCCCTCCACTTT. It encodes CASSLSGNSSPLHF. Looking up the rest from reference TRBV7-9 and TRBJ1-6 gives the full variable domain: DTGVSQNPRHKITKRGQNVTFRCDPISEHNRLYWYRQTLGQGPEFLTYFQNEAQLEKSRLLSDRFSAERPKGSFSTLEIQRTEQGDSAMYLCASSLSGNSSPLHFGNGTRLTVT.

This clone rates as medium-sized. The rearrangement links TRBV30 to TRBJ1-3; D is unclear. Per germline, CDR1 GTSNPN and CDR2 SVGIG (reference sequence). CDR3 length: 14 residues. V was trimmed by 2 bases and J by 0 bases, leaving 8 bases between them. CDR3 in DNA: TGTGCCTGGAGTCAACTCGTCTCTGGAAACACCATATATTTT. It is translated as CAWSQLVSGNTIYF.

The J gene is TRBJ2-7, the V gene TRBV2; D possibly corresponds to TRBD2 (5 bases). CDR3 length: 13 amino acids. V lost 5 bases and J lost 2, with 10 bases in between. The V gene's germline CDR1 is SNHLY and CDR2 FYNNEI. The DNA of the CDR3 is TGTGCCAGCAGTTATGCGGGCCCCTACGAGCAGTACTTC. It encodes CASSYAGPYEQYF.

The chain links TRBV5-1 to TRBJ2-5, with 7 bases matching TRBD2. Germline trimming cut 2 bases from V and 4 bases from J; bases unmatched to any gene: 2. Germline CDR1 is SGHRS and CDR2 is YFSETQ. The CDR3 consists of 13 residues. The chain's CDR3 is CASSFSGTETQYF. Written as DNA, the CDR3 is TGCGCCAGCAGCTTCAGCGGGACAGAGACCCAGTACTTC.

The rearrangement uses TRBV6-1 and TRBJ2-5; 10 nucleotides agree with TRBD1. This CDR3 contains 15 residues. V lost 4 bases and J lost 5; bases outside the gene matches: 7. Germline loops: CDR1 MNHNS, CDR2 SASEGT. In DNA form, the CDR3 reads TGTGCCAGCAGTGCTTTTGGGACAGGGGCGGAGACCCAGTACTTC. Its translation is CASSAFGTGAETQYF.

By share of the sample, this clone is medium-sized. The J gene is TRBJ1-2, the V gene TRBV7-9, with 12 bases matching TRBD1. Per the germline V gene, CDR1 is SEHNR and CDR2 is FQNEAQ (reference sequence). V shed 5 bases and J 4 bases; nucleotides not matched to a gene: 8. The CDR3 consists of 16 residues. For the CDR3, the DNA is TGTGCCAGCAGCGACCGGGACAGGGGGCCTGGCTATGGCTACACCTTC. Translating gives CASSDRDRGPGYGYTF. The entire variable domain, with the rest obtained from reference TRBV7-9 and TRBJ1-2, is as follows: DTGVSQNPRHKITKRGQNVTFRCDPISEHNRLYWYRQTLGQGPEFLTYFQNEAQLEKSRLLSDRFSAERPKGSFSTLEIQRTEQGDSAMYLCASSDRDRGPGYGYTFGSGTRLTVV.

This clone was seen a single time. This sequence joins TRBV4-2 and TRBJ1-6; no firm D call. Between the trimmed V and J ends, which lost 0 bases and 6 bases, there was a span of 15 bases. The CDR3 length is 17 residues. The germline gives CDR1 LGHNA, CDR2 YNFKEQ. The CDR3 loop reads CASSQELWSGGNSPLHF. CDR3 DNA sequence: TGTGCCAGCAGCCAAGAACTCTGGAGTGGCGGTAATTCACCCCTCCACTTT.

This chain's CDR3 is CASSKADRGYNEQFF. The CDR3 DNA is TGTGCCAGCAGCAAAGCGGACAGGGGCTACAATGAGCAGTTCTTC. The chain recombines TRBV21-1 with TRBJ2-1; the D call of TRBD1 is as the table states it, not checked on the DNA. TRBV21-1 is tagged as a pseudogene. CDR3 size: 15 residues.

V usage is TRBV2 and J usage is TRBJ2-7; weak D call: TRBD2 (5 bases). This CDR3 contains 17 residues. Deletions cut 0 bases from V and 7 bases from J, with 22 bases between. The V gene's germline CDR1 is SNHLY and CDR2 FYNNEI. The CDR3 DNA reads as TGTGCCAGCAGTGAAGCGCGGACTCCCCCGAAACGGGAAGAGCAGTACTTC. Protein: CASSEARTPPKREEQYF.

The rearrangement joins TRBV7-2 to TRBJ2-5; 11 bases line up with TRBD2. With V trimmed by 1 base and J by 1 base, 2 bases remained unmatched. CDR1 and CDR2 (germline): SGHTA, FQGNSA. The CDR3 consists of 16 residues. For the CDR3, the DNA is TGTGCCAGCAGCTTAGGGCTAGCGGGGGGCCAAGAGACCCAGTACTTC. This sequence encodes CASSLGLAGGQETQYF.

This clone was seen only a few times. The rearrangement joins TRBV30 to TRBJ1-1; D is unresolved. Trimming removed 5 bases from V and 0 bases from J, with 16 bases in between. The CDR3 is 15 residues long. Looked up from germline, CDR1 is GTSNPN and CDR2 is SVGIG (reference sequence). The CDR3 DNA reads as TGTGCCTGGCAAGGAAAATACGGAGTGAACACTGAAGCTTTCTTT. It encodes CAWQGKYGVNTEAFF.

The genes are TRBV6-1 and TRBJ2-7; a weak D match, TRBD2 (5 bases). The ends were cut back, 10 bases at V and 9 bases at J, with 19 bases in the middle. Germline V CDR1 and CDR2: MNHNS, SASEGT. The CDR3 has 12 residues. The CDR3 sequence is CATLGEFMGQYF. In nucleotides, the CDR3 is TGTGCCACCCTGGGAGAATTCATGGGGCAGTACTTC.

The chain recombines TRBV5-6 with TRBJ1-6; no firm D call. Trimming cost V 6 bases and J 5 bases, with 18 bases left between them. CDR3 size: 16 residues. Germline V CDR1 and CDR2: SGHDT, YYEEEE. The CDR3 coding sequence is TGTGCCAGCACCTCGCTACCGGGGATAAATAATTCACCCCTCCACTTT. Translated: CASTSLPGINNSPLHF.

The gene calls are TRBV7-2 and TRBJ2-7, with TRBD2 matching 11 bases. The J segment lost 6 bases and the V segment lost 3 bases, leaving 7 bases of the junction unmatched. Germline CDR1 is SGHTA and CDR2 is FQGNSA. The CDR3 runs to 15 residues. The CDR3 sequence is CASSFMTSGVGEQYF. The CDR3 DNA reads as TGTGCCAGCAGCTTCATGACTAGCGGGGTTGGCGAGCAGTACTTC.

This chain links TRBV7-2 with TRBJ2-7; D is possibly TRBD1 (7 bases). Trimming removed 3 bases at V and 6 bases at J, with 12 bases between. The V gene's germline CDR1 is SGHTA and CDR2 FQGNSA. The CDR3 is 13 amino acids. The CDR3 DNA follows: TGTGCCAGCAGCTTTAGACAGGGAGGCGAGCAGTACTTC. It translates to CASSFRQGGEQYF.

This clone has only one observation. The chain is built from TRBV29-1 and TRBJ1-4; no clear D gene. V lost 4 bases, J lost 3 bases, and 6 bases lay in between. CDR1 is SQVTM, CDR2 ANQGSEA, per germline. The CDR3 contains 12 residues. This chain's CDR3 is CSVARANEKLFF. CDR3 DNA sequence: TGCAGCGTTGCAAGAGCTAATGAAAAACTGTTTTTT.

The chain joins TRBV9 to TRBJ1-1, with D uncertain. V lost 4 bases and J lost 0, with 16 bases in between. In germline, CDR1 is SGDLS, CDR2 YYNGEE. The CDR3 extends over 16 amino acids. The CDR3: CASSPRPLSMNTEAFF. The DNA for the CDR3 is TGTGCCAGCAGCCCTCGACCACTTTCCATGAACACTGAAGCTTTCTTT.

The genes are TRBV28 and TRBJ2-1; D could derive from TRBD1 or TRBD2 (6 bases each). V shed 7 bases and J shed 6 bases, with 16 bases lying between them. Germline V gives CDR1 MDHEN, CDR2 SYDVKM. The CDR3 length is 14 residues. CDR3 amino acids: CASTDLGGSNEQFF. The CDR3, as DNA: TGTGCCAGCACCGATTTGGGGGGCAGCAATGAGCAGTTCTTC.

For the CDR3, the DNA is TGCAGCGCCCATACGTACAGGGGCTATGAGCAGTTCTTC. It yields the protein CSAHTYRGYEQFF. V gene TRBV29-1 combines with J gene TRBJ2-1; TRBD1 agrees at 7 bases. CDR3 size: 13 residues. The trim removed 7 bases at V and 8 bases at J, leaving 11 bases unmatched. Germline CDR1 is SQVTM and CDR2 is ANQGSEA.